Sequencing of this TCR beta chain was carried out in a study of monozygotic twins with inflammatory bowel disease (dated by TCRdb to the late 2010s). General notes on the study: The full study comprised around 28 monozygotic twin pairs: nine German pairs (four IBD-concordant, five IBD-discordant) and 19 IBD-discordant Danish pairs. The search for disease-associated traits relied mainly on comparing, within discordant pairs, IBD patients with their genetically identical healthy co-twins. Each individual had, on average, about 151 000 unique TCRalpha sequences and 181 000 unique TCRbeta sequences available for analysis. Points the paper makes about the study in general: The analysis was unable to tell apart different T cell subtypes. Measured by the inverse Simpson index, TCRbeta repertoire diversity was lower in IBD patients than in their healthy co-twins. The results gave no support for a single strong signal or clonotype linked to IBD. Concordant and discordant twins showed no difference in repertoire similarity, possibly because of limited statistical power. Background noise and inter-individual variability may have been introduced into the repertoires by the differing immunosuppressive treatments among patients. Compared with healthy twins, IBD patients shared fewer clonotypes with other individuals, and the difference was most pronounced in patients with signs of disease activity.

The library was obtained by 5' RACE. Preparation of each TCR library used 3,500 to 4,500 ng of total RNA. For each sample, cDNA was synthesized in eight separate reactions using SMARTScribe reverse transcriptase. During cDNA synthesis, template switching was used to introduce unique molecular identifiers that contained a 6-nucleotide sample barcode. TCRalpha and TCRbeta cDNA was amplified in two nested PCRs of about 16 and 10 cycles, and bead purification was carried out after each PCR. Before amplification, the cDNA was treated with uracil DNA-glycosylase and purified using the QIAquick PCR purification kit. The second PCR added Illumina TruSeq-compatible adapters along with sample-specific barcodes. TapeStation and Qubit were used to check library quality and concentration, and approximately 5 ng of each library went into the pool. Sequencing of the pooled libraries was done on an Illumina HiSeq2500 single-index Rapid Run using custom sequencing primers and 2 x 100 bp reads. From the authors' description of their analysis: MiGEC version 1.2.6 was used for UMI-based consensus assembly to correct PCR and sequencing errors. MiXCR version 2.1.1 handled V(D)J alignment, clonotype assembly and CDR3 extraction. To normalise gene usage, clonotype sharing and MAIT/NKT TCR abundance, the top 1000, 10 000 and 20 000 clonotypes in each sample were analysed. After downsampling to 27 000 UMIs, diversity was calculated as the inverse Simpson index using the vegan R package. Paired Mann-Whitney U tests were applied to discordant twin pairs, and Benjamini-Hochberg correction was used for multiple testing. Through TCRdb reprocessing, the reads give one entry per CDR3 protein sequence; DNA is omitted. For this entry, the V and J calls and clone size follow TCRdb and not the study's own pipeline. The data table for this sample lists 140,000 to 150,000 distinct CDR3 sequences. More than 1% of the sample is held by the ten biggest clonotypes.

As concerns this clonotype: The antigen it binds to is not known.

A roughly 2.7 ml peripheral blood sample was drawn into PAXgene tubes per donor and stored at -80°C. Total RNA was isolated from whole blood with the PAXgene blood miRNA kit on an automated QIAcube, without T cell sorting. Peripheral blood from monozygotic twin pairs who were concordant or discordant for inflammatory bowel disease underwent deep TCRalpha and TCRbeta repertoire profiling using unique molecular barcoding. Smoking habits were recorded for all twin pairs, with individuals classified as current, former or never smokers. Looking up the germline V gene yields CDR1 SGHNT and CDR2 YENEEA. Inclusive of the bounding cysteine and phenylalanine, the CDR3 is 14 residues long. The nucleotide record is missing.

This TCR derives from a human donor with ulcerative colitis or Crohn's disease, or a healthy co-twin of an affected twin (not recorded which). The chain employs TRBV11-3 and TRBJ2-1; with no DNA, the TCRdb D assignment of TRBD2 cannot be verified. Sample: blood. The CDR3 reads CASSPGTTYNEQFF.